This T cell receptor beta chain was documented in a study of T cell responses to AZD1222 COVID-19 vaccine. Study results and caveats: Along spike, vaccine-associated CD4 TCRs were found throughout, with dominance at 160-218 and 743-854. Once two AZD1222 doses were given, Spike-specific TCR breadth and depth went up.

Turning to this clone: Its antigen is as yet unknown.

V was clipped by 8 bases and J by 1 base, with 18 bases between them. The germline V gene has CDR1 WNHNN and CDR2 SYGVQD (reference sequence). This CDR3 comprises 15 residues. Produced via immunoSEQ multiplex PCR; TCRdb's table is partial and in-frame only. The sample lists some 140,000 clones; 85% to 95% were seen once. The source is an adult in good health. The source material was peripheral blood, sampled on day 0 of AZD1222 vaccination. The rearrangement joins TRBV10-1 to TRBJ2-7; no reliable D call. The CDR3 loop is CASRSYSTQSYEQYF. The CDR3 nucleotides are TGCGCCAGCCGCTCGTACTCGACCCAATCCTACGAGCAGTACTTC.